These 21 T cell receptor beta chains were sequenced from one sample in a study of regulatory T cells in long-lasting Graves disease. Time point indicated: newly diagnosed GD, antithyroid drugs for less than 3 months. After RNA was extracted from PBMCs, the TCR library was made from it. Arm-PCR of CDR3 regions and iRepertoire HTBI primers were the basis on which TCR beta libraries were built. One entry per CDR3 protein, called by TCRdb with MiXCR from the multiplex PCR reads. The profile covers 620,000 or so distinct CDR3 sequences, with roughly 16% appearing a single time and around 18% taken by the ten largest. These records were also assigned to another study, of T cells in Graves' hyperthyroidism and ophthalmopathy.

Specimen: peripheral blood mononuclear cells (PBMCs), collected at new diagnosis, from a patient treated with antithyroid drugs. Receptor source: a woman between 25 and 40 years old with Graves disease.

Comments on this clonotype: Since a far larger clone is one base different, this is likely a read error. The gene calls are TRBV6-2 or TRBV6-3 and TRBJ1-1; the D gene is possibly TRBD1 (5 bases). CDR1 and CDR2 (germline): MNHEY, SVGEGT. This CDR3 has 14 residues. In nucleotides, the CDR3 is TGTGCCAGCAGACCGGGGCCTGAGAACGCTGAAGCTTTCTTT. As protein: CASRPGPENAEAFF.

This clonotype was recorded at least ten times. The chain joins TRBV12-3 or TRBV12-4 to TRBJ2-7, with 12 bases lining up with TRBD1. The CDR3 is 15 amino acids. V was pared by 6 bases and J by 3 bases, with 6 bases of the junction left unmatched. CDR3 residues: CASRTGTGGFYEQYF. The CDR3 DNA reads TGTGCCAGCAGGACCGGGACAGGGGGCTTCTACGAGCAGTACTTC.

This clonotype has at least ten counts. The chain has TRBV2 and TRBJ2-7, with D maybe TRBD2 (6 bases). There are 15 residues in the CDR3. The V end lost 3 bases, the J end lost 8 bases, and 20 bases lay between the germline ends. CDR1 is SNHLY, CDR2 FYNNEI, per germline. CDR3: CASSDGGAVPVKQYF. The DNA of the CDR3 is TGTGCCAGCAGTGACGGAGGGGCGGTACCGGTAAAGCAGTACTTC.

This chain connects TRBV19 to TRBJ1-1; the match to TRBD1 covers 7 bases. CDR3 length: 14 residues. V lost 1 base to trimming and J lost 1 base; unmatched junction nucleotides: 0. Germline V gives CDR1 LNHDA, CDR2 SQIVND (reference sequence). CDR3 loop: CASSIGQGNTEAFF. The CDR3 DNA reads as TGTGCCAGTAGTATAGGACAGGGGAACACTGAAGCTTTCTTT.

V is TRBV6-4 and J is TRBJ2-3; D gene unclear. Germline assignment: CDR1 MRHNA and CDR2 SNTAGT. Deletions cut 10 bases from V and 5 bases from J, with 10 bases between. The CDR3 is 11 amino acids. The CDR3 coding sequence is TGTGCCACACCGACGTTAGATACGCAGTATTTT. This codes for CATPTLDTQYF.

This clonotype has ten or more counts. V and J are TRBV20-1 and TRBJ2-3; D call uncertain. V gave up 0 bases and J gave up 2 bases, with 9 bases separating them. Germline CDR1 DFQATT, CDR2 SNEGSKA (reference sequence). The CDR3 has 14 amino acids. The CDR3 bases are TGCAGTGCTAGAGAAGGCGGAAACACAGATACGCAGTATTTT. It codes for CSAREGGNTDTQYF.

The chain combines TRBV12-3 or TRBV12-4 with TRBJ2-2, with D maybe TRBD1 (5 bases). V was cut by 7 bases and J by 1 base, with 13 bases left in between. The CDR3 consists of 15 residues. CDR3 amino acids: CASTLGDRNTGELFF. In nucleotides, the CDR3 is TGTGCCAGCACCCTAGGTGACAGGAACACCGGGGAGCTGTTTTTT.

This clonotype was seen ten or more times. V usage is TRBV2 and J usage is TRBJ2-1; 11 bases are a match to TRBD2. Trimming took 6 bases from V and 6 from J; bases not matched to a gene: 7. Germline V gene sequence: CDR1 SNHLY, CDR2 FYNNEI. The CDR3 contains 15 residues. This CDR3 reads CASRSTSGTRNEQFF. CDR3 coding DNA: TGTGCCAGCAGATCGACTAGCGGGACGCGCAATGAGCAGTTCTTC.

This clonotype was observed at least ten times. The chain links TRBV7-3 to TRBJ2-3; TRBD2 agrees at 8 bases. There are 15 residues in the CDR3. Germline loops: CDR1 SGHTA, CDR2 FQGTGA. The J segment lost 4 bases and the V segment lost 5 bases, leaving 8 bases of the junction unmatched. CDR3 bases: TGTGCCAGCAGCCTTAGCGGGGTTACTTCAGATACGCAGTATTTT. This translates into CASSLSGVTSDTQYF.

This rearrangement joins TRBV7-9 to TRBJ2-1; D is possibly TRBD2 (5 bases). Trimming stripped 0 bases from V and 5 bases from J, with 11 bases between. The CDR3 contains 15 residues. Germline CDR1 and CDR2: SEHNR and FQNEAQ (reference sequence). CDR3 sequence reads: CASSLALVWDNEQFF. CDR3 coding DNA: TGTGCCAGCAGCTTAGCACTAGTTTGGGACAATGAGCAGTTCTTC.

This sequence joins TRBV18 and TRBJ1-6, with D hard to call. Looked up from germline, CDR1 is KGHSH and CDR2 is LQKENI. This CDR3 is built from 14 residues. Between the trimmed V and J ends, which lost 2 bases and 6 bases, there was a span of 8 bases. The CDR3 DNA is TGTGCCAGCTCACCATTAGGTTCTAATTCACCCCTCCACTTT. It is translated as CASSPLGSNSPLHF. Complete variable domain (other parts from reference TRBV18 and TRBJ1-6): NAGVMQNPRHLVRRRGQEARLRCSPMKGHSHVYWYRQLPEEGLKFMVYLQKENIIDESGMPKERFSAEFPKEGPSILRIQQVVRGDSAAYFCASSPLGSNSPLHFGNGTRLTVT.

This clonotype showed up many times. The V call is TRBV5-1, the J call TRBJ2-3, with a possible D match to TRBD2 (6 bases). V was trimmed by 0 bases and J by 6 bases, leaving 17 bases between them. Germline-derived CDR1 and CDR2 are SGHRS and YFSETQ. This CDR3 is built from 16 residues. The CDR3 DNA is TGCGCCAGCAGCTTGGCCTTAAGCGGGCCAGGGGATACGCAGTATTTT. Residues: CASSLALSGPGDTQYF.

The chain employs TRBV3-1 and TRBJ2-4, with a weak D call TRBD2 (6 bases). The CDR3 contains 16 residues. CDR1 is LGHDT, CDR2 YNNKEL, per germline (reference sequence). V was cut by 3 bases and J by 0 bases, with 12 bases left in between. The CDR3 region has the DNA TGTGCCAGCAGCCAGCGGGGCAGACTAGCCAAAAACATTCAGTACTTC. It encodes CASSQRGRLAKNIQYF.

The gene calls are TRBV30 and TRBJ2-2; TRBD2 matches at 8 bases. In germline, CDR1 is GTSNPN, CDR2 SVGIG (reference sequence). This CDR3 region has 15 residues. V was clipped by 1 base and J by 3 bases; unmatched bases: 4. CDR3 sequence reads: CAWSDSGRDTGELFF. CDR3 nucleotides: TGTGCCTGGAGTGACAGCGGGAGAGACACCGGGGAGCTGTTTTTT. Variable domain in full (rest from reference TRBV30 and TRBJ2-2): SQTIHQWPATLVQPVGSPLSLECTVEGTSNPNLYWYRQAAGRGLQLLFYSVGIGQISSEVPQNLSASRPQDRQFILSSKKLLLSDSGFYLCAWSDSGRDTGELFFGEGSRLTVL.

The chain uses TRBV19 and TRBJ2-3, with D perhaps matching TRBD2 (5 bases). In germline, CDR1 is LNHDA, CDR2 SQIVND (reference sequence). With 10 bases removed from V and 2 bases from J, the gap between germline ends came to 22 bases. The CDR3 sequence is 16 residues long. CDR3 sequence reads: CATSIRGSRSTDTQYF. DNA for the CDR3: TGTGCCACCTCTATACGGGGTAGTCGGTCCACAGATACGCAGTATTTT.

This clonotype was observed a few times. The genes are TRBV9 and TRBJ1-1, with unresolved D. The CDR3 has 15 amino acids. V was shortened by 4 bases and J by 0 bases, with 13 bases between the two germline ends. CDR1 SGDLS and CDR2 YYNGEE come from the germline V gene. The chain's CDR3 is CASSPHPDMNTEAFF. The CDR3 nucleotides read TGTGCCAGCAGCCCACACCCCGACATGAACACTGAAGCTTTCTTT.

V gene TRBV4-1 combines with J gene TRBJ2-3; 9 positions agree with TRBD2. The CDR3 extends over 20 amino acids. Germline CDR1 reads MGHRA; CDR2 reads YSYEKL. V gave up 6 bases and J gave up 5 bases; unmatched junction bases: 24. The CDR3 nucleotides read TGCGCCAGCAGAATCGACAGGATCAAGTTTAGCGGGAGAAGTGTAGATACGCAGTATTTT. Protein: CASRIDRIKFSGRSVDTQYF.

This clonotype was detected a few times. This chain joins TRBV20-1 and TRBJ2-7; D may be TRBD1 (5 bases). The CDR3 spans 15 residues. V lost 8 bases, J lost 2 bases, and 22 bases lay in between. From germline, CDR1 is DFQATT and CDR2 SNEGSKA (reference sequence). The CDR3: CSQAQLQGFAYEQYF. For the CDR3, the DNA is TGCAGTCAGGCCCAGCTCCAGGGTTTCGCCTACGAGCAGTACTTC.

The gene calls are TRBV30 and TRBJ2-5; unclear D gene. In germline, CDR1 is GTSNPN, CDR2 SVGIG (reference sequence). The CDR3 totals 15 residues. V lost 6 bases and J 5 bases, leaving 22 bases between the germline ends. The CDR3 spells CACSQTGERGETQYF. In DNA form, the CDR3 reads TGTGCCTGCTCCCAGACGGGTGAAAGAGGCGAGACCCAGTACTTC.

Notes on this clonotype: With a much larger clone just one base away, this may be a read error. The genes are TRBV12-3 or TRBV12-4 and TRBJ2-4; TRBD2 agrees at 13 bases. The end of the DNA aligns better with TRBJ2-5, so the J call may be wrong. CDR3 length: 19 amino acids. The CDR3 DNA reads TGTGCCAGCAGTGGAGGACTAGCGGGAGAAGCGTTACCGGGAGAGACCCAGTACTTC. It is translated as CASSGGLAGEALPGETQYF.

The chain couples TRBV20-1 to TRBJ2-3; 12 bases match TRBD2. Germline V gene sequence: CDR1 DFQATT, CDR2 SNEGSKA (reference sequence). With 2 bases clipped from V and 2 bases from J, the junction kept 2 bases outside the gene matches. The CDR3 consists of 15 residues. The chain's CDR3 is CSARLAGGSTDTQYF. CDR3 DNA: TGCAGTGCTAGACTAGCGGGAGGGTCCACAGATACGCAGTATTTT.